This T cell receptor beta chain was profiled in a study of early T cells in non-severe SARS-CoV-2 infection. TCRdb processed the 5' RACE reads anew with MiXCR; each CDR3 protein has one entry. The data show 25,000 to 30,000 distinct CDR3 sequences, 5.3% seen once. The germline CDR1 and CDR2 sequences are SGHNT and YENEEA. V lost 4 bases, J lost 8 bases, and 9 bases lay in between. The CDR3 spans 12 residues. This clonotype was observed many times. The J gene is TRBJ2-1, the V gene TRBV11-3, with a possible D match to TRBD2 (5 bases). What was sequenced was whole blood. The sequence was collected from an adult who was a healthcare worker with PCR-confirmed SARS-CoV-2 infection or an uninfected control (not recorded which). The CDR3 DNA sequence: TGTGCCAGCAGCTCCGACGGGGATGAGCAGTTCTTC. Protein: CASSSDGDEQFF.